Listed below are T cell receptor beta chains from one sample, sequenced in a study of blood T cell repertoires in COVID-19. Produced via immunoSEQ multiplex PCR; TCRdb's table is partial and in-frame only. The sample includes hundreds of thousands of clones, more than 80% seen only once; the top ten take around 0.8%. Material: PBMCs or T cells enriched from blood (not recorded which). These receptors were collected from a man aged 50 to 60 who had been exposed to COVID-19. The CDR3 runs from the conserved cysteine through the conserved F or W. A D gene is named only where the DNA matches it firmly. For some rows the clone size is stated as once, few or many, or as a class when expanded; others skip it.

clone_size: -; j_call: TRBJ2-2; v_call: TRBV6-5; d_call: -; cdr3_nt: TGTGCCAGCAGTTACTCGTCCCCTAATACTAGAGAGGAGCTGTTTTTT; cdr3_aa: CASSYSSPNTREELFF
clone_size: -; j_call: TRBJ2-6; v_call: TRBV5-1; d_call: -; cdr3_nt: TGCGCCAGCAGCTTATCAACAGGGGCCAACGTCCTGACTTTC; cdr3_aa: CASSLSTGANVLTF
clone_size: -; j_call: TRBJ1-4; v_call: TRBV7-9; d_call: TRBD1; cdr3_nt: TGTGCCAGCAGCTTAGGCACCCAGGGGGCGGGTGAAAAACTGTTTTTT; cdr3_aa: CASSLGTQGAGEKLFF
clone_size: -; j_call: TRBJ1-1; v_call: TRBV28; d_call: -; cdr3_nt: TGTGCGGGGTCCGGAGGCAGGTATTTGAACACTGAAGCTTTCTTT; cdr3_aa: CAGSGGRYLNTEAFF
clone_size: -; j_call: TRBJ1-2; v_call: TRBV5-1; d_call: TRBD1; cdr3_nt: TGCGCCAGCAGCCAATCCGGACAGGGGTATGGCTACACCTTC; cdr3_aa: CASSQSGQGYGYTF
clone_size: -; j_call: TRBJ2-2; v_call: TRBV7-2; d_call: TRBD1; cdr3_nt: TGTGCCAGCAACCCGGACAGGTATTTGGCCGGGGAGCTGTTTTTT; cdr3_aa: CASNPDRYLAGELFF
clone_size: -; j_call: TRBJ2-1; v_call: TRBV7-3; d_call: TRBD2; cdr3_nt: TGTGCCAGCAGCTCGCTAGCGGGAGGGCGTAGGGGTGAGCAGTTCTTC; cdr3_aa: CASSSLAGGRRGEQFF
clone_size: few; j_call: TRBJ1-6; v_call: TRBV19; d_call: TRBD1; cdr3_nt: TGTGCCAGTAGTATAGATCTCCGACAGGGGATTGGCTCACCCCTCCACTTT; cdr3_aa: CASSIDLRQGIGSPLHF
clone_size: -; j_call: TRBJ1-1; v_call: TRBV7-2; d_call: -; cdr3_nt: TGTGCCAGCAGCTTAGAGGCAGGGTTTGAAGCTTTCTTT; cdr3_aa: CASSLEAGFEAFF
clone_size: many; j_call: TRBJ1-3; v_call: TRBV29-1; d_call: -; cdr3_nt: TGCAGCGTGTTGACAGGAACAAACTCTGGAAACACCATATATTTT; cdr3_aa: CSVLTGTNSGNTIYF
clone_size: -; j_call: TRBJ2-4; v_call: TRBV11-3; d_call: TRBD2; cdr3_nt: TGTGCCAGCAGCTCGGGCCTTAGCGGGAGAGTAGCCAAAAACATTCAGTACTTC; cdr3_aa: CASSSGLSGRVAKNIQYF
clone_size: -; j_call: TRBJ1-3; v_call: TRBV10-3; d_call: -; cdr3_nt: TGTGCCATCAATAGTGGGCAGGGGTTAAACACCATATATTTT; cdr3_aa: CAINSGQGLNTIYF
clone_size: -; j_call: TRBJ2-3; v_call: TRBV6-5; d_call: TRBD1; cdr3_nt: TGTGCCAGCAGTTACGGGACAGGTCCTAGCACAGATACGCAGTATTTT; cdr3_aa: CASSYGTGPSTDTQYF
clone_size: -; j_call: TRBJ1-6; v_call: TRBV6-4; d_call: TRBD1; cdr3_nt: TGTGCCAGCAGTTCCGACAGGGGAGGTAATTCACCCCTCCACTTT; cdr3_aa: CASSSDRGGNSPLHF
clone_size: -; j_call: TRBJ1-1; v_call: TRBV29-1; d_call: TRBD1; cdr3_nt: TGCAGCGTCGCCGACAGGGAGAGCCAAGTCACTTTGAACACTGAAGCTTTCTTT; cdr3_aa: CSVADRESQVTLNTEAFF
clone_size: few; j_call: TRBJ1-1; v_call: TRBV28; d_call: -; cdr3_nt: TGTGCCAGCATCTGGGGGGGGCTGGACACTGAAGCTTTCTTT; cdr3_aa: CASIWGGLDTEAFF
clone_size: -; j_call: TRBJ2-2; v_call: TRBV7-3; d_call: TRBD2; cdr3_nt: TGTGCCAGCAGCCCAGCGGGAGGGGCCGGGGAGCTGTTTTTT; cdr3_aa: CASSPAGGAGELFF
clone_size: -; j_call: TRBJ2-1; v_call: TRBV19; d_call: TRBD2; cdr3_nt: TGTGCCAGTAGTATTAGGCTAGCGGGGTCCTTGTCCTACAATGAGCAGTTCTTC; cdr3_aa: CASSIRLAGSLSYNEQFF
clone_size: -; j_call: TRBJ2-1; v_call: TRBV5-1; d_call: TRBD1; cdr3_nt: TGCGCCAGCAGCTTGACCGGACAGGCGTCCTACAATGAGCAGTTCTTC; cdr3_aa: CASSLTGQASYNEQFF
clone_size: -; j_call: TRBJ1-1; v_call: TRBV3-1/TRBV3-2; d_call: -; cdr3_nt: TGTGCCAGCAGCCAAGCGGGCGTCCTAAAGGGGTACACTGAAGCTTTCTTT; cdr3_aa: CASSQAGVLKGYTEAFF
clone_size: -; j_call: TRBJ2-2; v_call: TRBV5-1; d_call: -; cdr3_nt: TGCGCCAGCAGCTTGGACAGGGTTGGGACAGGGGAGCTGTTTTTT; cdr3_aa: CASSLDRVGTGELFF
clone_size: -; j_call: TRBJ1-6; v_call: TRBV19; d_call: -; cdr3_nt: TGTGCCAGTAGTAACAGGGTCACCTCGAGCTCCTATAATTCACCCCTCCACTTT; cdr3_aa: CASSNRVTSSSYNSPLHF
clone_size: -; j_call: TRBJ1-4; v_call: TRBV27; d_call: -; cdr3_nt: TGTGCCAGCAGTTTAGTCGGCGCGGGGGGGCGCTCTGAAAAACTGTTTTTT; cdr3_aa: CASSLVGAGGRSEKLFF
clone_size: -; j_call: TRBJ1-6; v_call: TRBV5-4; d_call: -; cdr3_nt: TGTGCCAGCAGCTCCCGGGGAAGGGTTTATAATTCACCCCTCCACTTT; cdr3_aa: CASSSRGRVYNSPLHF
clone_size: -; j_call: TRBJ2-5; v_call: TRBV20-1; d_call: -; cdr3_nt: TGCAGGGCAGGGACCCAGTACTTC; cdr3_aa: CRAGTQYF
clone_size: -; j_call: TRBJ2-2; v_call: TRBV30; d_call: -; cdr3_nt: TGTGCCTGGAGTGTAGGGGGGGCGAGAAGCACCGGGGAGCTGTTTTTT; cdr3_aa: CAWSVGGARSTGELFF
clone_size: once; j_call: TRBJ1-5; v_call: TRBV30; d_call: -; cdr3_nt: TGTGCCTGGAGTGTCGTAAGCAATCAGCCCCAGCATTTT; cdr3_aa: CAWSVVSNQPQHF
clone_size: -; j_call: TRBJ2-1; v_call: TRBV24-1; d_call: -; cdr3_nt: TGTGCCACCAGTGATTTGAGGGGGGGGAACTACAATGAGCAGTTCTTC; cdr3_aa: CATSDLRGGNYNEQFF
clone_size: once; j_call: TRBJ2-1; v_call: TRBV5-6; d_call: TRBD2; cdr3_nt: TGTGCCAGCAGCTTGAGGGGAGGGACTAGCAGTCTACGTCCGTTCTTC; cdr3_aa: CASSLRGGTSSLRPFF
clone_size: -; j_call: TRBJ2-2; v_call: TRBV27; d_call: TRBD1; cdr3_nt: TGTGCCAGCAGTAGAACTAGGGGGCCCGGGGAGCTGTTTTTT; cdr3_aa: CASSRTRGPGELFF
clone_size: -; j_call: TRBJ1-1; v_call: TRBV12-3/TRBV12-4; d_call: -; cdr3_nt: TGTGCCAGCAGCCGGTATCCGGGATCCGAAGCTTTCTTT; cdr3_aa: CASSRYPGSEAFF
clone_size: -; j_call: TRBJ2-4; v_call: TRBV18; d_call: -; cdr3_nt: TGTGCCAGCTCACCACCGAACATGAAAAACATTCAGTACTTC; cdr3_aa: CASSPPNMKNIQYF
clone_size: -; j_call: TRBJ1-2; v_call: TRBV4-1; d_call: -; cdr3_nt: TGCGCCAGCAGCCAAGACAGGATGATATATGGCTACACCTTC; cdr3_aa: CASSQDRMIYGYTF